A selection of T cell receptor beta chains follows, all from one sample in a study of blood T cell repertoires in COVID-19. This table comes from immunoSEQ multiplex PCR, and its TCRdb copy is limited to in-frame clones, with some not included. The sample yields around 43,000 clones, about 85% seen once. Material: peripheral blood. The receptor set was obtained from an elderly woman with acute or convalescent COVID-19. Each CDR3 is given with its conserved first and last residue. Fields, in order: J gene, D gene, V gene, clone size, CDR3 DNA, CDR3 protein. The D gene is left open where the match is weak. Rows give clone size only sometimes, using once, few, many, or a class for an expanded clone.

J gene: TRBJ1-5; D gene: TRBD1; V gene: TRBV6-5; clone size: -; CDR3 DNA: TGTGCCAGCAGTTGGACAGGGTGGAATAGCAATCAGCCCCAGCATTTT; CDR3 protein: CASSWTGWNSNQPQHF
J gene: TRBJ2-3; D gene: -; V gene: TRBV9; clone size: -; CDR3 DNA: TGTGCCAGCAGCGTAGGAGTCCCGGGTACGCAGTATTTT; CDR3 protein: CASSVGVPGTQYF
J gene: TRBJ2-3; D gene: -; V gene: TRBV3-1/TRBV3-2; clone size: -; CDR3 DNA: TGTGCCAGCAGCCACAGGGTTGATACGCAGTATTTT; CDR3 protein: CASSHRVDTQYF
J gene: TRBJ2-3; D gene: -; V gene: TRBV27; clone size: -; CDR3 DNA: TGTGCCAGCAGTTTTCGAGGAGGAGGCACAGATACGCAGTATTTT; CDR3 protein: CASSFRGGGTDTQYF
J gene: TRBJ2-7; D gene: TRBD2; V gene: TRBV6-6; clone size: -; CDR3 DNA: TGTGCCAGCAGTTCTAGCGGGGAGGCCTACGAGCAGTACTTC; CDR3 protein: CASSSSGEAYEQYF
J gene: TRBJ2-7; D gene: -; V gene: TRBV10-3; clone size: -; CDR3 DNA: TGTGCCATCAGTGCGGGAGAGGGGTACTACGAGCAGTACTTC; CDR3 protein: CAISAGEGYYEQYF
J gene: TRBJ2-1; D gene: -; V gene: TRBV4-2; clone size: -; CDR3 DNA: TGTGCCAGCAGCCAAGATGAGGTCTCCTACAATGAGCAGTTCTTC; CDR3 protein: CASSQDEVSYNEQFF
J gene: TRBJ2-7; D gene: TRBD2; V gene: TRBV11-2; clone size: few; CDR3 DNA: TGTGCCAGCAGCCCAGGACTAGCGGTCTACGAGCAGTACTTC; CDR3 protein: CASSPGLAVYEQYF
J gene: TRBJ2-3; D gene: -; V gene: TRBV5-1; clone size: -; CDR3 DNA: TGCGCCAGCAGAATCAGCGGCCTTAGCACAGATACGCAGTATTTT; CDR3 protein: CASRISGLSTDTQYF
J gene: TRBJ2-2; D gene: -; V gene: TRBV27; clone size: -; CDR3 DNA: TGTGCCAGCAGTTTCAAGAACACCGGGGAGCTGTTTTTT; CDR3 protein: CASSFKNTGELFF
J gene: TRBJ1-2; D gene: -; V gene: TRBV11-2; clone size: -; CDR3 DNA: TGTGCCAGCAGCTTAGCCGCCCTAGCTAACTATGGCTACACCTTC; CDR3 protein: CASSLAALANYGYTF
J gene: TRBJ2-1; D gene: TRBD2; V gene: TRBV27; clone size: -; CDR3 DNA: TGTGCCAGCAGTTTCCTCGGGACTAGCGGATACAATGAGCAGTTCTTC; CDR3 protein: CASSFLGTSGYNEQFF
J gene: TRBJ2-7; D gene: TRBD1; V gene: TRBV6-5; clone size: -; CDR3 DNA: TGTGCCAGCAGTCACGGGACAGACTTAAACTACGAGCAGTACTTC; CDR3 protein: CASSHGTDLNYEQYF
J gene: TRBJ2-7; D gene: -; V gene: TRBV3-1/TRBV3-2; clone size: -; CDR3 DNA: TGTGCCAGCAGCCAAGATCCGACGGGATCCACGGAGCAGTACTTC; CDR3 protein: CASSQDPTGSTEQYF
J gene: TRBJ2-7; D gene: TRBD1; V gene: TRBV3-1/TRBV3-2; clone size: -; CDR3 DNA: TGTGCCAGCAGCCCTCGACAGGGGGCCTACGAGCAGTACTTC; CDR3 protein: CASSPRQGAYEQYF
J gene: TRBJ2-7; D gene: TRBD2; V gene: TRBV6-1; clone size: -; CDR3 DNA: TGTGCCAGCAGTGAAAGGGAGGGTTTTTGGGAGCAGTACTTC; CDR3 protein: CASSEREGFWEQYF
J gene: TRBJ2-3; D gene: TRBD1; V gene: TRBV28; clone size: -; CDR3 DNA: TGTGCCAGCAGTCGACGCCTTACAGGGGCAGATACGCAGTATTTT; CDR3 protein: CASSRRLTGADTQYF
J gene: TRBJ2-5; D gene: TRBD2; V gene: TRBV7-2; clone size: -; CDR3 DNA: TGTGCCAGCAGCTCTAGCGGCCAAGAGACCCAGTACTTC; CDR3 protein: CASSSSGQETQYF